The 10 T cell receptor beta chains below all came from one sample that was sequenced in a study of tumor and adjacent non-tumor tissue in lung cancer. RNA was extracted from bulk tissue without any cell sorting. TCRbeta libraries were built with three rounds of nested PCR, modified from ARM-PCR. From the multiplex PCR reads, TCRdb called clonotypes with MiXCR, one entry per CDR3 protein. This table holds 200,000 to 250,000 distinct CDR3 sequences, 71% found once. The sample taken for sequencing was lung tumor tissue. These receptors all stem from a man aged 60-69 years with non-small cell lung cancer.

This clonotype was counted a single time. Since a much larger clone is just one base distant, this may be a read error. The chain combines TRBV4-3 with TRBJ2-1; TRBD2 aligns across 7 bases. The germline gives CDR1 LGHNA, CDR2 YSLEER. The CDR3 spans 15 residues. For the CDR3, the DNA is TGCGCCAGCAGCCAAGAATCTAGCGGCTACAATGAGCAGCTCTTC. Translated, it gives CASSQESSGYNEQLF.

This clonotype occurred many times. The V and J genes are TRBV29-1 and TRBJ2-2; D unresolved. V dropped 5 bases and J dropped 4 bases, with 14 bases sitting between them. Germline V lookup: CDR1 SQVTM, CDR2 ANQGSEA. The CDR3 is 14 amino acids. Written as DNA, the CDR3 is TGCAGCGTTACAGAGATAGGGCTCACCGGGGAGCTGTTTTTT. This codes for CSVTEIGLTGELFF.

A word on this clonotype: A junction end diverges from the germline sequence, so it may reflect a read error. V gene TRBV10-1 combines with J gene TRBJ2-5, with 11 bases aligning to TRBD1. Germline V CDR1 and CDR2: WNHNN, SYGVQD (reference sequence). This CDR3 comprises 15 residues. The CDR3: CASSDVGTGGETQYF. The CDR3 DNA follows: TGCGCCAGCAGTGACGTGGGGACAGGGGGAGAGACCCAATACTTC.

A word on this clonotype: A much bigger clone sits one base away, suggesting this may be a read error. V and J are TRBV20-1 and TRBJ2-5, with D unresolved. The CDR3 spans 14 residues. In germline, CDR1 is DFQATT, CDR2 SNEGSKA (reference sequence). V was cut by 3 bases and J by 10 bases, with 21 bases left in between. CDR3 sequence reads: CSARPLRKERVQYF. Here the CDR3 DNA reads TGCAGTGCTAGGCCCCTGAGGAAGGAAAGGGTCCAGTACTTC.

V is TRBV10-2 and J is TRBJ2-5, with D possibly called TRBD1 or TRBD2 (5 bases each). V was trimmed by 2 bases and J by 9 bases, leaving 10 bases between them. CDR1 and CDR2 from the germline V gene are WSHSY and SAAADI. This CDR3 region has 12 residues. CDR3 region: CASSEGGLAQYF. In nucleotides, the CDR3 is TGCGCCAGCAGTGAGGGGGGTCTGGCCCAGTACTTC.

This clonotype was picked up a small number of times. The chain joins TRBV20-1 to TRBJ2-7, with TRBD1 identical over 9 bases. Germline V gene sequence: CDR1 DFQATT, CDR2 SNEGSKA (reference sequence). The CDR3 totals 13 residues. V shed 3 bases and J 6 bases; nucleotides not matched to a gene: 6. Written as DNA, the CDR3 is TGCAGTGCTAGCTCCGACAGGGGGTTCGAGCAGTACTTC. Residues: CSASSDRGFEQYF.

As for this clonotype: One junction end does not reproduce the germline sequence, and a read error may be involved. J is TRBJ2-2 and V is TRBV10-1; 9 nucleotides agree with TRBD1. The V gene's germline CDR1 is WNHNN and CDR2 SYGVQD (reference sequence). This CDR3 is 14 amino acids long. CDR3 protein: CASSNRGRTGELLF. CDR3 in DNA: TGCGCCAGCAGCAACAGGGGGCGAACCGGGGAGCTGCTTTTT.

The chain uses TRBV29-1 and TRBJ2-7; 10 positions agree with TRBD2. This CDR3 region has 14 residues. Unmatched junction bases numbered 6, after V lost 6 bases and J lost 1 base. Germline V gene lookup returns CDR1 SQVTM and CDR2 ANQGSEA. Here the CDR3 DNA reads TGCAGCGTCTCCGGGACTAGCGCGTCCTACGAGCAGTACTTC. Protein product: CSVSGTSASYEQYF.

The rearrangement joins TRBV28 to TRBJ1-4; unclear D gene. The germline V gene encodes CDR1 MDHEN and CDR2 SYDVKM. Between the trimmed V and J ends, which lost 8 bases and 8 bases, there was a span of 15 bases. This CDR3 contains 13 residues. The CDR3 DNA is TGTGCCAGCTTGCCCCTGGGTACCGAAAAACTGTTTTTT. It specifies CASLPLGTEKLFF.

For this clonotype: An end of the junction differs from the germline gene, which may be a read error. This chain uses TRBV20-1 with TRBJ2-3, with 7 nucleotides matching TRBD1. Germline V CDR1 and CDR2: DFQATT, SNEGSKA (reference sequence). The CDR3 is 14 amino acids. The CDR3 DNA reads as TGCAGTGTTTCACGGGACAGATCCACAGATACACAGTATTTT. This gives the protein CSVSRDRSTDTQYF.